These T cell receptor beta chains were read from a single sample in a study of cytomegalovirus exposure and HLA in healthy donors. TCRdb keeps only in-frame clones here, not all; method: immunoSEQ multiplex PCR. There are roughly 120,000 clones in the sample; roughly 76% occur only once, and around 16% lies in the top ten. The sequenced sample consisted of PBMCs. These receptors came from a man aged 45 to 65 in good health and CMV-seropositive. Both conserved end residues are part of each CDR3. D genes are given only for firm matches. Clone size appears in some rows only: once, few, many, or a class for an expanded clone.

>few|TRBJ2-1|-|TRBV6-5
TGTGCCAGCAAGGCTAGCGCCGGTGAGCAGTTCTTC
CASKASAGEQFF
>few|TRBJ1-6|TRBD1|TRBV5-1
TGCGCCAGCAGCTTGGCCGGACAGGGTTCACCCCTCCACTTT
CASSLAGQGSPLHF
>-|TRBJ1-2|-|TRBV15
TGTGCCACCAGCAGAGGTCCCCCAACAGGTCGGAACTATGGCTACACCTTC
CATSRGPPTGRNYGYTF
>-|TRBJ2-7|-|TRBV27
TGTGCCAGCAGTTTATCGGCCAGGTACGAGCAGTACTTC
CASSLSARYEQYF
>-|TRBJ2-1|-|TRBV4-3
TGCGCCAGCAGCCAAGATCATACAGGGCTTGGGTATGAGCAGTTCTTC
CASSQDHTGLGYEQFF
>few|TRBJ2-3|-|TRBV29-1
TGCAGCGTTGATGGCAGCGGCACAGATACGCAGTATTTT
CSVDGSGTDTQYF
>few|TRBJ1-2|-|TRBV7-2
TGTGCCAGCAGCGATCGAGGGGGCTACACCTTC
CASSDRGGYTF
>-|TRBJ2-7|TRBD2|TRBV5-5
TGTGCCAGCAGCTCTACGGGACTAGCGGCCCACGAGCAGTACTTC
CASSSTGLAAHEQYF
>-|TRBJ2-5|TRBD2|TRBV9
TGTGCCAGCAGCGTAGCTGGGGGGGGGTTGTTTGAAGAGACCCAGTACTTC
CASSVAGGGLFEETQYF
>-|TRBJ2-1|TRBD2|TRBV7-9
TGTGCCAGCAGCACATCGGGAGGTGTGCGAAACAATGAGCAGTTCTTC
CASSTSGGVRNNEQFF
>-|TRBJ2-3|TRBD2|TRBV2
TGTGCCAGCAGTCCAACTAGCGGGGGGGTGAATACGCAGTATTTT
CASSPTSGGVNTQYF
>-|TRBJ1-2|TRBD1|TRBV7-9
TGTGCCAGCAGCCCACTCGGGGACAGGGTTGGCTACACCTTC
CASSPLGDRVGYTF
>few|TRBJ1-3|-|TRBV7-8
TGTGCCAGCAGCACCTCCAGGGCTCACTCTGGAAACACCATATATTTT
CASSTSRAHSGNTIYF
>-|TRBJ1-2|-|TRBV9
TGTGCCAGCAGCGTCCAGGGGACTAACTATGGCTACACCTTC
CASSVQGTNYGYTF
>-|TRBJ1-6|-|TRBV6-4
TGTGCCAGCAGTGACCGCCAGGGATCACCCCTCCACTTT
CASSDRQGSPLHF
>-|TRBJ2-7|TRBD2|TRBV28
TGTGCCAGCAGCCCGGGACTAGAAATAGAAAGTCACTACGAGCAGTACTTC
CASSPGLEIESHYEQYF
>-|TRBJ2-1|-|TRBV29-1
TGCAGCGTTGCTCTAGCCGTTGAGCAGTTCTTC
CSVALAVEQFF
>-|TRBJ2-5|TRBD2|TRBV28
TGTGCCAGCAGTGCAATCGGGGGGAGGGCCCAGTACTTC
CASSAIGGRAQYF
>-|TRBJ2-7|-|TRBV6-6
TGTGCCAGCAGCCCCAGACTCCACTCCGAGCAGTACTTC
CASSPRLHSEQYF
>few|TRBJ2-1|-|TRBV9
TGTGCCAGCAGCAAACGGACAGGAGGGATTAATGAGCAGTTCTTC
CASSKRTGGINEQFF
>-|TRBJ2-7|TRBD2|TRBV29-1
TGCAGCGTTGAAGGGGATCCGGTGACTAGCGGGAACTACGAGCAGTACTTC
CSVEGDPVTSGNYEQYF
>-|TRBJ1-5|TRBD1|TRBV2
TGTGCCAGCAGTGAAAGGGGACAGGGGGATCAGCCCCAGCATTTT
CASSERGQGDQPQHF
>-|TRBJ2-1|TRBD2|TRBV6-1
TGTGCCAGCCTAGCGGGTCCCTACAATGAGCAGTTCTTC
CASLAGPYNEQFF
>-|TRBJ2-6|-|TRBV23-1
TGCGCCAGCAGTCAATCAGGGGGTGGCGGGAGAGGATCGGGGGTCCTGACTTTC
CASSQSGGGGRGSGVLTF
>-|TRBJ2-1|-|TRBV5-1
TGCGCCAGCAGCGGCTTGCCGGGTACCTACAATGAGCAGTTCTTC
CASSGLPGTYNEQFF
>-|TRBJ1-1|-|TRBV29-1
TGCAGCGATAGACATACGATGAACACTGAAGCTTTCTTT
CSDRHTMNTEAFF
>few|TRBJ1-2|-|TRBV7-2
TGTGCCAGCAGCCTGGTCCGGGACCCGACAGGCTATGGCTACACCTTC
CASSLVRDPTGYGYTF
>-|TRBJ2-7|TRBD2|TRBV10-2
TGCGCCAGCCAGAGACAGGCGGGAGGTTCCTACGAGCAGTACTTC
CASQRQAGGSYEQYF
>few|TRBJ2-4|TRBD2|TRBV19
TGTGCCAGTAGTGACATGGGACTAGCGGGAGTATTTGACTTC
CASSDMGLAGVFDF
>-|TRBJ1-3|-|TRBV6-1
TGTGCCAGCAGTCTTGGCCTCACAGCTGGAAACACCATATATTTT
CASSLGLTAGNTIYF
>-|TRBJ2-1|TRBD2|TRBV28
TGTGCCAGCAGGCGTAGGGGGGGACTAGCTTTTAGGGATGAGCAGTTCTTC
CASRRRGGLAFRDEQFF
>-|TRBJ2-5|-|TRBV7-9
TGTTCCAGCAGCACAGGGGAGACCCAGTACTTC
CSSSTGETQYF
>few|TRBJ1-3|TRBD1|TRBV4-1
TGCGCCAGCAGCCCAAGCGGACAGGCCGCAGGAAACACCATATATTTT
CASSPSGQAAGNTIYF
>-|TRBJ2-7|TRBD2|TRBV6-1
TGTGCCAGCAGTGAAGGACTAGCGGGAGGAGGCCGGGACTTC
CASSEGLAGGGRDF
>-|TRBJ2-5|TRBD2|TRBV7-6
TGTGCCAGCAGCTTGTTGACTAGCGGGAGCCTGGGGGAGACCCAGTACTTC
CASSLLTSGSLGETQYF
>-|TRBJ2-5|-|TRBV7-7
TGTGCCAGCAGCTTAGCTTCAGGTCTTACCGTTCAAGAGACCCAGTACTTC
CASSLASGLTVQETQYF
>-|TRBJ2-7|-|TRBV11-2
TGTGCCAGCAGCCGTAACCCAGTCCCCTACGAGCAGTACTTC
CASSRNPVPYEQYF
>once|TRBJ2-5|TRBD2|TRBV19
TGTGCCAGTAGAGGGACTAGCGGGAGGGTAGGGTTCGCGTTTGCGACCCAGTACTTC
CASRGTSGRVGFAFATQYF
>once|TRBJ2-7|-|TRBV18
TGTGCCAGCTCACCAGTCGGCAGGGAAAGCTCCTACGAGCAGTACTTC
CASSPVGRESSYEQYF
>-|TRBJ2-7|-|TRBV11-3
TGTGCCAGCAGCTTAGGTTTGGTCGGGACTTTCCACGAGCAGTACTTC
CASSLGLVGTFHEQYF
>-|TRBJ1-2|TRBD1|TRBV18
TGTGCCAGCTCACCGCAGTCAGGGGGCTTCTATGGCTACACCTTC
CASSPQSGGFYGYTF
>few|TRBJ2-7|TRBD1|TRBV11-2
TGTGCCAGCAGCTGGGACAGCTCCTACGAGCAGTACTTC
CASSWDSSYEQYF
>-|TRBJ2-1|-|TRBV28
TGTGCCAGCAGTTCTAGAGGAACCTACAATGAGCAGTTCTTC
CASSSRGTYNEQFF
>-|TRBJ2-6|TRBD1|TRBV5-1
TGCGCCAGCAGCTTGGGTACAGGGGGTTTTTCTGGGGCCAACGTCCTGACTTTC
CASSLGTGGFSGANVLTF
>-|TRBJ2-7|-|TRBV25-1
TGTGCCAGCAGTGAGGTCGCAGGCCTCTCCTACGAGCAGTACTTC
CASSEVAGLSYEQYF
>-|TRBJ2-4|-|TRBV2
TGTGCCAGCAGTGAGGGGCGGTCGGCCAAAAACATTCAGTACTTC
CASSEGRSAKNIQYF
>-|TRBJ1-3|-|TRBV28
TGTGCCAGCTCCGCCAGAGCAGGGTTAGGAAACACCATATATTTT
CASSARAGLGNTIYF
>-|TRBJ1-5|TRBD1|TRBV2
TGTGCCAGCAGCGTTAACAGGGCCCAACAGGGGTATAGCAATCAGCCCCAGCATTTT
CASSVNRAQQGYSNQPQHF
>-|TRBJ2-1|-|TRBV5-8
TGTGCCAGCAGCTTGGGAGACAATGAGCAGTTCTTC
CASSLGDNEQFF
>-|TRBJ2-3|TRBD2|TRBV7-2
TGTGCCAGCAGGCGACTAGCGGGGGAGGCAGATACGCAGTATTTT
CASRRLAGEADTQYF